These T cell receptor beta chains were read from a single sample in a study of CD8 T cells in ankylosing spondylitis. Each CDR3 protein gets one entry after TCRdb re-called the 5' RACE reads with MiXCR. The top ten clones hold more than 4.5% of a sample with about 250,000 distinct CDR3 sequences, under 8.5% of them seen once. The specimen was blood, either unsorted or a sorted T cell fraction (not recorded which). These TCRs come from a female donor with ankylosing spondylitis or in good health (not recorded which). CDR3s include the opening cysteine and the closing phenylalanine or tryptophan. The D gene is left open where the match is weak. Size tells how often a clone was seen (once, few, many) or the class of an expanded clone, and some rows leave it out.

v_gene: TRBV5-1
j_gene: TRBJ1-1
abundance: many
d_gene: .
CDR3aa: CASSLEGRRGGAAFF
CDR3nt: TGCGCCAGCAGCTTAGAGGGGCGACGGGGGGGAGCGGCTTTCTTT

v_gene: TRBV5-1
j_gene: TRBJ2-1
abundance: .
d_gene: .
CDR3aa: CASSFSGGSYNEQFF
CDR3nt: TGCGCCAGCAGCTTCTCCGGGGGCTCATACAATGAGCAGTTCTTC

v_gene: TRBV6-1
j_gene: TRBJ2-7
abundance: many
d_gene: .
CDR3aa: CASSEWGQFISYEQYF
CDR3nt: TGTGCCAGCAGTGAATGGGGTCAGTTTATATCCTACGAGCAGTACTTC

v_gene: TRBV20-1
j_gene: TRBJ2-5
abundance: many
d_gene: TRBD1
CDR3aa: CSAGQGEIETQYF
CDR3nt: TGCAGTGCCGGACAGGGCGAAATAGAGACCCAGTACTTC

v_gene: TRBV29-1
j_gene: TRBJ2-3
abundance: many
d_gene: TRBD2
CDR3aa: CSVDATSGRVSGDTQYF
CDR3nt: TGCAGCGTTGACGCGACTAGCGGGAGGGTTTCCGGAGATACGCAGTATTTT

v_gene: TRBV7-2
j_gene: TRBJ2-1
abundance: .
d_gene: .
CDR3aa: CASSRRQANEQFF
CDR3nt: TGTGCCAGCAGCCGGAGACAGGCCAATGAGCAGTTCTTC

v_gene: TRBV30
j_gene: TRBJ1-1
abundance: many
d_gene: .
CDR3aa: CAWSVVGGGTEAFF
CDR3nt: TGTGCCTGGAGTGTTGTCGGGGGCGGTACTGAAGCTTTCTTT

v_gene: TRBV11-3
j_gene: TRBJ2-3
abundance: .
d_gene: TRBD2
CDR3aa: CASSRGCVAGGEDTQYF
CDR3nt: TGTGCCAGCAGCCGGGGATGTGTGGCGGGAGGTGAAGATACGCAGTATTTT

v_gene: TRBV10-2
j_gene: TRBJ2-7
abundance: .
d_gene: TRBD2
CDR3aa: CASSLAGVDEQYF
CDR3nt: TGCGCCAGCAGCCTAGCGGGAGTCGACGAGCAGTACTTC

v_gene: TRBV29-1
j_gene: TRBJ2-3
abundance: many
d_gene: .
CDR3aa: CSVKGGRGNTQYF
CDR3nt: TGCAGCGTGAAGGGGGGGCGAGGAAATACGCAGTATTTT

v_gene: TRBV5-1
j_gene: TRBJ2-7
abundance: .
d_gene: .
CDR3aa: CASSSFQGSYEQYF
CDR3nt: TGCGCCAGCAGCTCCTTTCAGGGCTCCTACGAGCAGTACTTC

v_gene: TRBV6-5
j_gene: TRBJ2-7
abundance: many
d_gene: .
CDR3aa: CASSYRPRYEQYF
CDR3nt: TGTGCCAGCAGTTACCGGCCCCGCTACGAGCAGTACTTC

v_gene: TRBV28
j_gene: TRBJ2-2
abundance: many
d_gene: .
CDR3aa: CASSLPWGANTGELFF
CDR3nt: TGTGCCAGCAGTCTCCCCTGGGGGGCGAACACCGGGGAGCTGTTTTTT

v_gene: TRBV7-2
j_gene: TRBJ2-4
abundance: many
d_gene: .
CDR3aa: CASSLLGHLAKNIQYF
CDR3nt: TGTGCCAGCAGCTTATTAGGACACTTAGCCAAAAACATTCAGTACTTC

v_gene: TRBV7-2
j_gene: TRBJ2-3
abundance: many
d_gene: .
CDR3aa: CASSATPLASTDTQYF
CDR3nt: TGTGCCAGCAGCGCTACCCCACTAGCCTCAACAGATACGCAGTATTTT

v_gene: TRBV12-3/TRBV12-4
j_gene: TRBJ2-3
abundance: many
d_gene: .
CDR3aa: CASSWGSPTDTQYF
CDR3nt: TGTGCCAGCAGTTGGGGGTCGCCCACAGATACGCAGTATTTT

v_gene: TRBV6-1
j_gene: TRBJ1-4
abundance: .
d_gene: TRBD1
CDR3aa: CASCWLVSTGGGLLFF
CDR3nt: TGTGCCAGCTGCTGGTTGGTCTCCACAGGGGGCGGTTTGCTGTTTTTT

v_gene: TRBV6-5
j_gene: TRBJ1-5
abundance: many
d_gene: .
CDR3aa: CASRAGDHQPQHF
CDR3nt: TGTGCCAGCCGGGCGGGGGATCATCAGCCCCAGCATTTT

v_gene: TRBV14
j_gene: TRBJ2-3
abundance: .
d_gene: TRBD2
CDR3aa: CASSQRGLAGEGYTQYF
CDR3nt: TGTGCCAGCAGCCAAAGGGGACTAGCGGGAGAAGGGTATACGCAGTATTTT

v_gene: TRBV5-1
j_gene: TRBJ2-7
abundance: many
d_gene: TRBD2
CDR3aa: CASNRLADSYEQYF
CDR3nt: TGCGCCAGCAATAGACTAGCGGACTCCTACGAGCAGTACTTC

v_gene: TRBV10-3
j_gene: TRBJ2-5
abundance: many
d_gene: .
CDR3aa: CATTGGAGTQETQYF
CDR3nt: TGTGCCACCACAGGAGGAGCAGGGACCCAAGAGACCCAGTACTTC

v_gene: TRBV6-5
j_gene: TRBJ2-7
abundance: many
d_gene: .
CDR3aa: CASSYSEPTYEQYF
CDR3nt: TGTGCCAGCAGTTACTCTGAGCCCACCTACGAGCAGTACTTC

v_gene: TRBV20-1
j_gene: TRBJ2-1
abundance: many
d_gene: .
CDR3aa: CSARGGEAASSYNEQFF
CDR3nt: TGCAGTGCTAGAGGGGGGGAGGCCGCTAGCTCCTACAATGAGCAGTTCTTC

v_gene: TRBV11-2
j_gene: TRBJ2-1
abundance: .
d_gene: .
CDR3aa: CASSLRGGAPIYNEQFF
CDR3nt: TGTGCCAGCAGCTTAAGAGGGGGGGCTCCTATTTACAATGAGCAGTTCTTC

v_gene: TRBV27
j_gene: TRBJ1-2
abundance: .
d_gene: TRBD1
CDR3aa: CASSLWGTDLYGYTF
CDR3nt: TGTGCCAGCAGTTTATGGGGGACAGATCTGTATGGCTACACCTTC

v_gene: TRBV11-2
j_gene: TRBJ1-4
abundance: .
d_gene: .
CDR3aa: CASSPRSDKVTTKPFF
CDR3nt: TGTGCCAGCAGCCCCCGGAGCGATAAAGTAACAACCAAACCGTTTTTT

v_gene: TRBV7-7
j_gene: TRBJ2-2
abundance: many
d_gene: .
CDR3aa: CASSLGSGVSGELFF
CDR3nt: TGTGCCAGCAGCTTAGGATCAGGGGTCTCCGGGGAGCTGTTTTTT

v_gene: TRBV20-1
j_gene: TRBJ1-4
abundance: many
d_gene: .
CDR3aa: CSARELNEKLFF
CDR3nt: TGCAGTGCTAGAGAGCTCAATGAAAAACTGTTTTTT

v_gene: TRBV7-2
j_gene: TRBJ2-7
abundance: many
d_gene: TRBD1
CDR3aa: CASSLLGQAVYEQYF
CDR3nt: TGTGCCAGCAGCTTATTGGGACAGGCCGTTTACGAGCAGTACTTC

v_gene: TRBV7-9
j_gene: TRBJ1-1
abundance: many
d_gene: .
CDR3aa: CASTRNTEAFF
CDR3nt: TGTGCCAGCACACGTAACACTGAAGCTTTCTTT

v_gene: TRBV20-1
j_gene: TRBJ2-7
abundance: many
d_gene: TRBD2
CDR3aa: CSATPPSGSSYEQYF
CDR3nt: TGCAGTGCCACCCCCCCTAGCGGGAGCTCCTACGAGCAGTACTTC

v_gene: TRBV7-2
j_gene: TRBJ2-7
abundance: many
d_gene: TRBD1
CDR3aa: CASSLAQGASYEQYF
CDR3nt: TGTGCCAGCAGCTTAGCGCAGGGGGCCTCCTACGAGCAGTACTTC

v_gene: TRBV11-2
j_gene: TRBJ2-1
abundance: many
d_gene: TRBD2
CDR3aa: CASSPGTNNEQFF
CDR3nt: TGTGCCAGCAGCCCCGGGACTAACAATGAGCAGTTCTTC

v_gene: TRBV7-2
j_gene: TRBJ2-5
abundance: .
d_gene: .
CDR3aa: CASSFNRFQETQYF
CDR3nt: TGTGCCAGCAGCTTCAACAGGTTCCAAGAGACCCAGTACTTC

v_gene: TRBV13
j_gene: TRBJ2-7
abundance: few
d_gene: TRBD2
CDR3aa: CASSLAVLPQRGYEQYF
CDR3nt: TGTGCCAGCAGCTTAGCTGTCCTTCCTCAGCGGGGCTACGAGCAGTACTTC

v_gene: TRBV29-1
j_gene: TRBJ2-7
abundance: many
d_gene: .
CDR3aa: CSVAPRGDYEQYF
CDR3nt: TGCAGCGTGGCCCCGCGCGGTGACTACGAGCAGTACTTC

v_gene: TRBV5-1
j_gene: TRBJ1-5
abundance: many
d_gene: .
CDR3aa: CASSLYGPNQPQHF
CDR3nt: TGCGCCAGCAGCTTGTACGGGCCCAATCAGCCCCAGCATTTT

v_gene: TRBV10-3
j_gene: TRBJ1-1
abundance: many
d_gene: TRBD1
CDR3aa: CAKRDRVNTEAFF
CDR3nt: TGTGCCAAAAGGGACAGGGTGAACACTGAAGCTTTCTTT

v_gene: TRBV15
j_gene: TRBJ2-1
abundance: many
d_gene: .
CDR3aa: CATSRGTGTGQSEQFF
CDR3nt: TGTGCCACCAGCAGAGGAACGGGAACAGGGCAGAGTGAGCAGTTCTTC

v_gene: TRBV9
j_gene: TRBJ1-2
abundance: many
d_gene: .
CDR3aa: CASSVAADNYGYTF
CDR3nt: TGTGCCAGCAGCGTAGCTGCAGATAACTATGGCTACACCTTC

v_gene: TRBV10-3
j_gene: TRBJ1-6
abundance: many
d_gene: .
CDR3aa: CAISDREDSPLHF
CDR3nt: TGTGCCATCAGTGACAGGGAGGATTCACCCCTCCACTTT

v_gene: TRBV2
j_gene: TRBJ2-5
abundance: many
d_gene: TRBD1
CDR3aa: CASSAIQGEETQYF
CDR3nt: TGTGCCAGCAGTGCCATCCAGGGGGAAGAGACCCAGTACTTC

v_gene: TRBV3-1
j_gene: TRBJ2-1
abundance: many
d_gene: TRBD1
CDR3aa: CASGGTGVNEQFF
CDR3nt: TGTGCCAGCGGGGGGACAGGGGTAAATGAGCAGTTCTTC

v_gene: TRBV20-1
j_gene: TRBJ1-5
abundance: many
d_gene: .
CDR3aa: CSARALAATNQPQHF
CDR3nt: TGCAGTGCTAGAGCTTTGGCTGCCACAAATCAGCCCCAGCATTTT

v_gene: TRBV20-1
j_gene: TRBJ1-1
abundance: many
d_gene: .
CDR3aa: CSARYGSRVYSEAFF
CDR3nt: TGCAGTGCTAGATATGGCTCCCGGGTCTACTCTGAAGCTTTCTTT